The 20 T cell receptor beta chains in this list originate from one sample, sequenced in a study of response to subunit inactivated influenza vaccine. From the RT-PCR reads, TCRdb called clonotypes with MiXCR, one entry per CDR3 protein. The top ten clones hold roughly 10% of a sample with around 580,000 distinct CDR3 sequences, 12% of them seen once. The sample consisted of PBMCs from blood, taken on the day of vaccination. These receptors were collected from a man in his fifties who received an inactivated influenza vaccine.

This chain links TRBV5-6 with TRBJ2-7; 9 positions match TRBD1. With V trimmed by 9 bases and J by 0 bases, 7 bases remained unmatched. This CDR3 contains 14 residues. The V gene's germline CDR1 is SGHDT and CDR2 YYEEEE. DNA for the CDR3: TGTGCCATCGGCACAGGGGGCCTCTCCTACGAGCAGTACTTC. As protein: CAIGTGGLSYEQYF.

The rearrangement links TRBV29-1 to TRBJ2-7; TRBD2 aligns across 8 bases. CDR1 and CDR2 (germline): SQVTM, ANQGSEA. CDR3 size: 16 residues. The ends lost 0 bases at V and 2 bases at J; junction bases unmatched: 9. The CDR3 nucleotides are TGCAGCGTTGAAGATCTATTAACTAGCGGAACCTACGAGCAGTACTTC. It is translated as CSVEDLLTSGTYEQYF.

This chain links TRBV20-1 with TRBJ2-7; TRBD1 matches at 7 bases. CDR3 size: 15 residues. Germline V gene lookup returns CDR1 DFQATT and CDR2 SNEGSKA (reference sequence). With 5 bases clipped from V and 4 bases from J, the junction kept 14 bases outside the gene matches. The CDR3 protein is CSAERGQMIGYEQYF. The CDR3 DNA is TGCAGTGCTGAAAGGGGACAGATGATTGGATACGAGCAGTACTTC.

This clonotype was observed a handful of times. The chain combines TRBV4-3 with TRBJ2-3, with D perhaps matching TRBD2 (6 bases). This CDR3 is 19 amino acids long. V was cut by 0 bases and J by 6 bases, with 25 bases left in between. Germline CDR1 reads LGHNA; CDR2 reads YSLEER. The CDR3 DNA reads TGCGCCAGCAGCCAAGATTGGTCAATTGGGGACTCTAGAGCGGATACGCAGTATTTT. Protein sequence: CASSQDWSIGDSRADTQYF.

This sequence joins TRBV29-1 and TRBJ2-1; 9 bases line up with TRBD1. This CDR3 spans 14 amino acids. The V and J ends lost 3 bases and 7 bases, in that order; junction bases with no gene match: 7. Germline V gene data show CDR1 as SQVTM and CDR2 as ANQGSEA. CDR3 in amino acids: CSVDWTGVVNEQFF. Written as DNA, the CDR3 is TGCAGCGTTGACTGGACAGGGGTGGTAAATGAGCAGTTCTTC.

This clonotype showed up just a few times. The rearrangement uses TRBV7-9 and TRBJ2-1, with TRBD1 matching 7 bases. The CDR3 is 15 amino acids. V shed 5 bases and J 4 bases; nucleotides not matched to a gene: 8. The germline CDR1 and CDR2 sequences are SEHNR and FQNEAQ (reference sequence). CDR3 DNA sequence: TGTGCCAGCAGCGTCCCGGGACAGCGGTACAATGAGCAGTTCTTC. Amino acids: CASSVPGQRYNEQFF.

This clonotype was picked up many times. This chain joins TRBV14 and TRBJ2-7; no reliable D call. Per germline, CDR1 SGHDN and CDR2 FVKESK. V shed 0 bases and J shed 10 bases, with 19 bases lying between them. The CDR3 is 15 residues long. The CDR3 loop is CASSQDRSALASQYF. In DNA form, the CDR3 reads TGTGCCAGCAGCCAAGATCGCTCCGCTTTGGCTTCTCAGTACTTC.

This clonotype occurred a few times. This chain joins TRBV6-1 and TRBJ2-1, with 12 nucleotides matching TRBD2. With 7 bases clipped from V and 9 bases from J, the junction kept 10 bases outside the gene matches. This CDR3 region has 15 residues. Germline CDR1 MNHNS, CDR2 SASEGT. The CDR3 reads CASIRLAGVKGEQFF. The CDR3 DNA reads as TGTGCCAGCATCAGACTAGCGGGAGTTAAGGGTGAGCAGTTCTTC.

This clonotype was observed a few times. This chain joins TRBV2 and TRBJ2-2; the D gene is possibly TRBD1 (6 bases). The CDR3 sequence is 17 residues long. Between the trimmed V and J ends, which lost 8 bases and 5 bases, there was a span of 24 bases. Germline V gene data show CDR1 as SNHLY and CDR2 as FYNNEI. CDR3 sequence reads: CASGVLQGSRGTGELFF. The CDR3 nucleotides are TGTGCCAGCGGAGTCCTACAGGGTTCTCGGGGTACCGGGGAGCTGTTTTTT.

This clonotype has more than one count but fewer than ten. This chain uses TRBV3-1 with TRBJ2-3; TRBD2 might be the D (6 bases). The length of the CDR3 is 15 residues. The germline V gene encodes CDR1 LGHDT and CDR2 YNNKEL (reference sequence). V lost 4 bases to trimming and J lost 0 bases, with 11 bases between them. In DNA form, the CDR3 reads TGTGCCAGCAGCCTAGCGGAACCTAGCACAGATACGCAGTATTTT. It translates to CASSLAEPSTDTQYF.

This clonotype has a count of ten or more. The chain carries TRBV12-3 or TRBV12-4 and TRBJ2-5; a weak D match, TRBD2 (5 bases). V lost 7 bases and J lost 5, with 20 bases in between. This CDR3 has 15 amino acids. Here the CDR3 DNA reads TGTGCCAGCACTCGCCTCGGCGAGGGTGGGGAGACCCAGTACTTC. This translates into CASTRLGEGGETQYF.

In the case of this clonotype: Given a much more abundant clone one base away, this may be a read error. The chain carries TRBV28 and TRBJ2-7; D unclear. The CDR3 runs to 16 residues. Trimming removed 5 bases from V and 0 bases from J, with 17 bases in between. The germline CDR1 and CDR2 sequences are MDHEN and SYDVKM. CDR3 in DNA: TGTGCCAGCAGTCTCGCTTTCCAGCGCCACTCCTACGAGCAGTACTTC. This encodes CASSLAFQRHSYEQYF.

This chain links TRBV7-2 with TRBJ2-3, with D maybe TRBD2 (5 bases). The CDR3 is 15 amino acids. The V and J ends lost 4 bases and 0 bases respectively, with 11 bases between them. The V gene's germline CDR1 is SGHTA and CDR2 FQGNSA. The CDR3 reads CASSSSGISTDTQYF. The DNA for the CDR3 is TGTGCCAGCAGCTCCAGCGGCATTAGCACAGATACGCAGTATTTT.

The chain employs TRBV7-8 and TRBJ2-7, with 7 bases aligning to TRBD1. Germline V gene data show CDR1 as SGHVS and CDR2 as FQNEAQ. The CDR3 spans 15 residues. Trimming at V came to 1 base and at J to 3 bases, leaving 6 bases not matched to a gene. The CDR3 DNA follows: TGTGCCAGCAGCTTAGAGGGGGCTGACTACTACGAGCAGTACTTC. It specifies CASSLEGADYYEQYF.

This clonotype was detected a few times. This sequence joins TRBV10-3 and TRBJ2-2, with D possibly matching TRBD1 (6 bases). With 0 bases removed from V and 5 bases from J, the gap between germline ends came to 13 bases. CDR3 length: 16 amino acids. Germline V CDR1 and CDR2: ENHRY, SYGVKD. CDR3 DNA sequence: TGTGCCATCAGTGAGTCAGCCGGGACAAATACCGGGGAGCTGTTTTTT. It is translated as CAISESAGTNTGELFF.

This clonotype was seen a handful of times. DNA of the CDR3: TGTGCCAGCAGTTACCCATTCGCAGGGGGCGGGAACACTGAAGCTTTCTTT. It specifies CASSYPFAGGGNTEAFF. This chain connects TRBV6-5 to TRBJ1-1, with 8 bases identical to TRBD1. The CDR3 covers 17 residues. The germline gives CDR1 MNHEY, CDR2 SVGAGI. Unmatched junction bases numbered 9, after V lost 2 bases and J lost 1 base.

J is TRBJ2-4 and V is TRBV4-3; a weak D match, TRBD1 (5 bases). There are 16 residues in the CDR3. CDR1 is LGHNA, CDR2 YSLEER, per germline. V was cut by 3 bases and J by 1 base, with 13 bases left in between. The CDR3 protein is CASSQARAIAKNIQYF. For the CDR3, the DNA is TGCGCCAGCAGCCAGGCCAGGGCCATCGCCAAAAACATTCAGTACTTC.

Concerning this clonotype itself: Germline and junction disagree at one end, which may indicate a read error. CDR3 in amino acids: CASSYSSSGGSYPLSYEQDF. CDR3 sequence (DNA): TGTGCCAGCAGTTACTCATCCAGCGGGGGTTCCTACCCCCTGTCCTACGAGCAGGACTTC. V and J are TRBV6-2 or TRBV6-3 and TRBJ2-7, with 8 nucleotides matching TRBD2. This CDR3 has 20 amino acids. Germline CDR1 reads MNHEY; CDR2 reads SVGEGT.

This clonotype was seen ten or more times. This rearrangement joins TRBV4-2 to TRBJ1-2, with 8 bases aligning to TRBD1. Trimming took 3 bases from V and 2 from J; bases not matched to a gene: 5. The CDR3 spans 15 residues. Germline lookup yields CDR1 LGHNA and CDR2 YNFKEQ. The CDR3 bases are TGTGCCAGCAGCCAGCCGACAGGGGCCAACTATGGCTACACCTTC. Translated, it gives CASSQPTGANYGYTF.

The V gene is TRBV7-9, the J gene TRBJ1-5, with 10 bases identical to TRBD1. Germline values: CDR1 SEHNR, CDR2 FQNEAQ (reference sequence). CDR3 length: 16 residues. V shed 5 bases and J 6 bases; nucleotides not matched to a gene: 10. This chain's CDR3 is CASSEGQGRLAQPQHF. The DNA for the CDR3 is TGTGCCAGCAGCGAGGGACAGGGGAGACTTGCTCAGCCCCAGCATTTT.